This T cell receptor (beta chain) was obtained from a study of cytomegalovirus exposure and HLA in healthy donors. Study as a whole: About 80 million unique TCRs, all from HLA-typed donors, were included in an early release of the data. The Caucasian-associated ancestry cluster held over 80% of approximately 400 genotyped donors. Study results and caveats: As a later analysis showed, several of the most significant clusters appeared to be linked to common viral pathogens.

This clone has just a few counts. Its cognate antigen is unknown. Primers for the PCR totalled 60 Vbeta and 13 Jbeta. Here immunoSEQ multiplex PCR was the method, and the copy in TCRdb shows in-frame clones only, minus some. The table shows 150,000 to 200,000 clones, with roughly four fifths occurring only once. With 0 bases removed from V and 4 bases from J, the gap between germline ends came to 13 bases. The CDR3 contains 15 residues. The sample taken for sequencing was PBMCs. This clonotype was sampled from a woman in her 40s in good health and CMV-seronegative. This chain joins TRBV5-3 and TRBJ1-1; D perhaps matches TRBD1 (5 bases). TRBV5-3 is annotated as an ORF whose role is uncertain. CDR3 in DNA: TGTGCCAGAAGCTTGGACAGGAAGGCGGTCACTGAAGCTTTCTTT. Residues: CARSLDRKAVTEAFF.